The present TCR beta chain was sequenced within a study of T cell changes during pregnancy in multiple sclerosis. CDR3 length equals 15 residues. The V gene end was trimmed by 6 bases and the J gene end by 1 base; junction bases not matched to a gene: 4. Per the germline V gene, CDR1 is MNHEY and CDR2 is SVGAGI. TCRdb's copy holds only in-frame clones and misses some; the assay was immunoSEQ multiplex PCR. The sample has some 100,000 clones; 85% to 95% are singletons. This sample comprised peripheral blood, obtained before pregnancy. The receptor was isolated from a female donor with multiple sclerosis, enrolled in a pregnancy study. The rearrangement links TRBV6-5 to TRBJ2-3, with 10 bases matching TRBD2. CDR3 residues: CASSLAGAGTDTQYF. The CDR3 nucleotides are TGTGCCAGCAGCCTAGCGGGAGCAGGCACAGATACGCAGTATTTT.